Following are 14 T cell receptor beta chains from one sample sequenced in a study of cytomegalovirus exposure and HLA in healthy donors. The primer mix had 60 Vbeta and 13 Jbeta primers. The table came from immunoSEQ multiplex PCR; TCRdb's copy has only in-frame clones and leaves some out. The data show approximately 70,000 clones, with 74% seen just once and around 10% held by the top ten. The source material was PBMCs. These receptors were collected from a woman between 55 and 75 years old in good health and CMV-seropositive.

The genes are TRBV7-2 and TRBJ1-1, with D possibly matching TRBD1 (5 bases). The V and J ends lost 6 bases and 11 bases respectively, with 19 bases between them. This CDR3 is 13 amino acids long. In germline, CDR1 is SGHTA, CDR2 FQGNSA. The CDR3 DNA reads TGTGCCAGCAGTCGCCCAGGGACTCCAAGGGCTTTCTTT. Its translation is CASSRPGTPRAFF.

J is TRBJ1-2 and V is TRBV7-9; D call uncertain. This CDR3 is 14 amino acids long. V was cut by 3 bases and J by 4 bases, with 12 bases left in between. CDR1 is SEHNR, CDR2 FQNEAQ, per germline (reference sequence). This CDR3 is CASSFGRMGYGYTF. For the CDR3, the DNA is TGTGCCAGCAGCTTCGGGAGAATGGGCTATGGCTACACCTTC.

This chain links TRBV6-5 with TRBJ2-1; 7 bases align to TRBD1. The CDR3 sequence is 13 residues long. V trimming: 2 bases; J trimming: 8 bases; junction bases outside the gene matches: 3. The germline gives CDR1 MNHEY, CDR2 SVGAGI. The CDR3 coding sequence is TGTGCCAGCAGTTACCGTACAGGGGATGAGCAGTTCTTC. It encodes CASSYRTGDEQFF.

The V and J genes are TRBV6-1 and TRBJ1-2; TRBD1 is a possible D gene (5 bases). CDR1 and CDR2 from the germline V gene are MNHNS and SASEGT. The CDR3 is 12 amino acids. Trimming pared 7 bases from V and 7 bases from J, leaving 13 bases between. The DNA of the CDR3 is TGTGCCAGCACAGAAGGGGCAAGTGGCTACACCTTC. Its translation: CASTEGASGYTF.

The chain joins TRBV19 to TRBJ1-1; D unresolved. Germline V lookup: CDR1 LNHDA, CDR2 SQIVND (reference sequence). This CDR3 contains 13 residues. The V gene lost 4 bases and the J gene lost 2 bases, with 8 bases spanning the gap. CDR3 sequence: CASSNMVNTEAFF. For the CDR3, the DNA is TGTGCCAGTAGTAACATGGTAAACACTGAAGCTTTCTTT.

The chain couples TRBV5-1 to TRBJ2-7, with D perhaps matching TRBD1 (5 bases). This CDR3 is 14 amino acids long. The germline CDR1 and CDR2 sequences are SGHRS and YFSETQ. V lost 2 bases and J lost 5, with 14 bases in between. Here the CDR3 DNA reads TGCGCCAGCAGCTTAGCTACAGGAAGCAACGAGCAGTACTTC. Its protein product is CASSLATGSNEQYF.

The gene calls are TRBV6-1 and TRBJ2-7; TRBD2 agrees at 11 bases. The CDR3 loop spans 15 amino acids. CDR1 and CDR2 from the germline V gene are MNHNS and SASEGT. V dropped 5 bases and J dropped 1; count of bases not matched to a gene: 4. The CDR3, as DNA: TGTGCCAGCAGTCTTCGACTAGCGGGATCCTACGAGCAGTACTTC. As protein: CASSLRLAGSYEQYF.

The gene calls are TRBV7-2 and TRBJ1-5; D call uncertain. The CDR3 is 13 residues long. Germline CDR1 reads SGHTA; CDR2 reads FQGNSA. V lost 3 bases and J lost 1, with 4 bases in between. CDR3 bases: TGTGCCAGCAGCTTTCGGAGCAATCAGCCCCAGCATTTT. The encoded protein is CASSFRSNQPQHF.

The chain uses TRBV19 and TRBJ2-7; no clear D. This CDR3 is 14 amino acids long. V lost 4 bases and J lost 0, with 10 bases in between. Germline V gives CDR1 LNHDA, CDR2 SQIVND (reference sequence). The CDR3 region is CASSKQMSSYEQYF. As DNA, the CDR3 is TGTGCCAGTAGTAAACAGATGAGCTCCTACGAGCAGTACTTC.

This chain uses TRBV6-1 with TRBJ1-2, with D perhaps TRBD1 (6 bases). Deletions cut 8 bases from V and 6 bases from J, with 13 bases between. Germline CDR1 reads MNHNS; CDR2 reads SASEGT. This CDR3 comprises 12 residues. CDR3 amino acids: CASWGQGHGYTF. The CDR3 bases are TGTGCCAGCTGGGGTCAGGGGCATGGCTACACCTTC.

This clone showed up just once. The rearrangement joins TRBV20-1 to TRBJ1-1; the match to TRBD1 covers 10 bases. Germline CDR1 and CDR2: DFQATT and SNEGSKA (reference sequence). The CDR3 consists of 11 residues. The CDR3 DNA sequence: TGCAGGGGGACAGGGGACACTGAAGCTTTCTTT. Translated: CRGTGDTEAFF.

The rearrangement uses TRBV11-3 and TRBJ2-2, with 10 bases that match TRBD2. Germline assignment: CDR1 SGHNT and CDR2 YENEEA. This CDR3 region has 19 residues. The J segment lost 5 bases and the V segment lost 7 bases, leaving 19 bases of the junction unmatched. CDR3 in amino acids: CASNHGATSGPSRTGELFF. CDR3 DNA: TGTGCCAGCAACCATGGGGCGACTAGCGGGCCCTCGAGGACCGGGGAGCTGTTTTTT. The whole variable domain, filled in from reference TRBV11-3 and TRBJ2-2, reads EAGVVQSPRYKIIEKKQPVAFWCNPISGHNTLYWYLQNLGQGPELLIRYENEEAVDDSQLPKDRFSAERLKGVDSTLKIQPAELGDSAVYLCASNHGATSGPSRTGELFFGEGSRLTVL.

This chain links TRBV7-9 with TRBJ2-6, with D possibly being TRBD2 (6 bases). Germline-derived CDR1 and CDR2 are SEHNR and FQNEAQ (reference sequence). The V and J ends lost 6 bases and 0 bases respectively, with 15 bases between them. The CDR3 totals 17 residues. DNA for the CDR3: TGTGCCAGCAGAAGGAGGGGCCCCCTCTCTGGGGCCAACGTCCTGACTTTC. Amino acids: CASRRRGPLSGANVLTF.

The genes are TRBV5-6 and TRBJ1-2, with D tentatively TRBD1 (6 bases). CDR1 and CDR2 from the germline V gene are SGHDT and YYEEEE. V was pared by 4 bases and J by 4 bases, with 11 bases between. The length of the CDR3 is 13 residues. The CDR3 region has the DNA TGTGCCAGCAGCCTTACAGGGATCTATGGCTACACCTTC. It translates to CASSLTGIYGYTF.